This T cell receptor (beta chain) was sequenced in a study of T cells after yellow fever vaccination. Regarding the study as a whole: Abundant clonotypes (contaminants from the bulk population) could be present in FACS-sorted repertoires.

Germline V gene sequence: CDR1 SGHDT, CDR2 YYEEEE. This CDR3 is built from 15 residues. Between the trimmed V and J ends, which lost 1 base and 2 bases, there was a span of 10 bases. TCRdb processed the 5' RACE reads anew with MiXCR; each CDR3 protein has one entry. This sample has under 250,000 distinct CDR3 sequences, with roughly 3.3% found just once. This clonotype appeared many times. Its specificity is not known. The sequenced sample was CD4+ T cells sorted from PBMCs, obtained 10 days after the yellow fever booster vaccination. This clonotype originated in a man between 18 and 35 years old who received the YFV17D yellow fever vaccine. The chain recombines TRBV5-6 with TRBJ2-1; D not resolved. The DNA of the CDR3 is TGTGCCAGCAGCTTGCGTCCAGGAGCCTACAATGAGCAGTTCTTC. Translating it yields CASSLRPGAYNEQFF.